Each of the 14 T cell receptor beta chains below was sequenced from the same sample in a study of cytomegalovirus exposure and HLA in healthy donors. Assay used: immunoSEQ multiplex PCR; TCRdb lists only in-frame clones, some missing. The sample consists of about 160,000 clones, 96% of them appearing once. Sequencing was carried out using PBMCs. Receptor source: a woman aged 18-29 years in good health and CMV-seronegative.

The chain joins TRBV18 to TRBJ2-7, with D possibly TRBD1 on 6 matching bases. Trimming cost V 4 bases and J 3 bases, with 13 bases left between them. Germline CDR1 KGHSH, CDR2 LQKENI. The CDR3 totals 14 residues. CDR3 sequence: CASSLGGGFYEQYF. CDR3 DNA: TGTGCCAGCTCACTTGGGGGCGGGTTCTACGAGCAGTACTTC.

The rearrangement uses TRBV7-2 and TRBJ1-1, with 8 bases fitting TRBD1. With 3 bases clipped from V and 3 bases from J, the junction kept 3 bases outside the gene matches. This CDR3 region has 14 residues. Germline CDR1 and CDR2: SGHTA and FQGNSA. The DNA for the CDR3 is TGTGCCAGCAGCTTGGACAGGGTGGACACTGAAGCTTTCTTT. Translating it yields CASSLDRVDTEAFF.

V and J are TRBV7-6 and TRBJ2-5; the match to TRBD2 covers 7 bases. Trimming took 2 bases from V and 7 from J; bases not matched to a gene: 19. In germline, CDR1 is SGHVS, CDR2 FNYEAQ. CDR3 length: 18 residues. CDR3 coding DNA: TGTGCCAGCAGCTTAATACCTTTATTACTATCCACGGGGGGGACCCAGTACTTC. Translation: CASSLIPLLLSTGGTQYF. The full variable domain, rest sourced from reference TRBV7-6 and TRBJ2-5, is GAGVSQSPRYKVTKRGQDVALRCDPISGHVSLYWYRQALGQGPEFLTYFNYEAQQDKSGLPNDRFSAERPEGSISTLTIQRTEQRDSAMYRCASSLIPLLLSTGGTQYFGPGTRLLVL.

V usage is TRBV27 and J usage is TRBJ2-2; D may be TRBD1 (6 bases). Germline V gene sequence: CDR1 MNHEY, CDR2 SMNVEV (reference sequence). The CDR3 length is 15 residues. V was shortened by 6 bases and J by 7 bases, with 18 bases between the two germline ends. This chain's CDR3 is CASSVTGIGVGELFF. The CDR3 DNA is TGTGCCAGCAGCGTTACAGGGATAGGGGTCGGGGAGCTGTTTTTT.

The chain combines TRBV13 with TRBJ1-3; TRBD1 aligns across 11 bases. Trimming cost V 5 bases and J 4 bases; bases outside gene matches: 7. The CDR3 is made up of 16 amino acids. The V gene's germline CDR1 is PRHDT and CDR2 FYEKMQ (reference sequence). The chain's CDR3 is CASSTGQGALGNTIYF. In DNA form, the CDR3 reads TGTGCCAGCAGCACCGGACAGGGGGCTTTGGGAAACACCATATATTTT.

The chain is built from TRBV4-1 and TRBJ1-1; 8 positions agree with TRBD1. J lost 2 bases, V lost 2 bases, and 22 bases had no gene match. This CDR3 is built from 21 residues. Germline V lookup: CDR1 MGHRA, CDR2 YSYEKL. In nucleotides, the CDR3 is TGCGCCAGCAGCCAAAAGTTTGGTGTGGACAGGGCAAGGGGTATAAACACTGAAGCTTTCTTT. Amino acids: CASSQKFGVDRARGINTEAFF.

The gene calls are TRBV29-1 and TRBJ1-1, with D possibly matching TRBD1 (5 bases). CDR3 length equals 14 residues. V gave up 1 base and J gave up 8 bases, with 17 bases separating them. Germline V gene lookup returns CDR1 SQVTM and CDR2 ANQGSEA. DNA for the CDR3: TGCAGCGTTGAAGGGGGGACTCCCGGAGGGGAAGCTTTCTTT. This encodes CSVEGGTPGGEAFF. Combining the CDR3 with reference TRBV29-1 and TRBJ1-1 gives the whole variable domain SAVISQKPSRDICQRGTSLTIQCQVDSQVTMMFWYRQQPGQSLTLIATANQGSEATYESGFVIDKFPISRPNLTFSTLTVSNMSPEDSSIYLCSVEGGTPGGEAFFGQGTRLTVV.

The gene calls are TRBV2 and TRBJ1-2; 9 bases match TRBD1. Trimming at V came to 4 bases and at J to 8 bases, leaving 5 bases not matched to a gene. CDR1 and CDR2 (germline): SNHLY, FYNNEI. The CDR3 spans 13 residues. CDR3 region: CASSVQGAEGYTF. The CDR3 nucleotides read TGTGCCAGCAGTGTACAGGGGGCGGAGGGCTACACCTTC. Supplemented by reference TRBV2 and TRBJ1-2, the full variable domain reads EPEVTQTPSHQVTQMGQEVILRCVPISNHLYFYWYRQILGQKVEFLVSFYNNEISEKSEIFDDQFSVERPDGSNFTLKIRSTKLEDSAMYFCASSVQGAEGYTFGSGTRLTVV.

The chain uses TRBV6-6 and TRBJ1-3, with D possibly TRBD1 on 5 matching bases. With 4 bases removed from V and 0 bases from J, the gap between germline ends came to 13 bases. This CDR3 spans 16 amino acids. Germline V gene sequence: CDR1 MNHNY, CDR2 SVGAGI (reference sequence). CDR3 bases: TGTGCCAGCAGTTCCTCCCAGGGAAACTCTGGAAACACCATATATTTT. The encoded protein is CASSSSQGNSGNTIYF.

This chain connects TRBV4-2 to TRBJ1-4; D may be TRBD1 (6 bases). There are 18 residues in the CDR3. Trimming took 3 bases from V and 5 from J, leaving 22 bases between them. CDR1 is LGHNA and CDR2 is YNFKEQ in the germline V gene. In nucleotides, the CDR3 is TGTGCCAGCAGCCAGGCCCAGTCCCTGGGGGCCGCAAATGAAAAACTGTTTTTT. Its translation: CASSQAQSLGAANEKLFF.

V is TRBV2 and J is TRBJ2-7; TRBD1 matches at 9 bases. This CDR3 region has 15 residues. The germline CDR1 and CDR2 sequences are SNHLY and FYNNEI. Losses at the gene ends were 7 bases for V and 0 bases for J; bases not matched to a gene: 7. DNA of the CDR3: TGTGCCAGCAAAGTCTGGGACAGGGACTCCTACGAGCAGTACTTC. It is translated as CASKVWDRDSYEQYF.

The chain uses TRBV4-3 and TRBJ1-1, with a weak D call TRBD1 (6 bases). Per germline, CDR1 LGHNA and CDR2 YSLEER. The CDR3 runs to 13 residues. The germline V and J ends were trimmed by 0 bases and 10 bases, with 12 bases remaining between them. The DNA for the CDR3 is TGCGCCAGCAGCCAAGATGGTGGGGGCATAGCTTTCTTT. Its translation is CASSQDGGGIAFF.

The genes are TRBV5-1 and TRBJ2-1; 13 bases are a match to TRBD2. The CDR3 consists of 15 residues. Germline V gene lookup returns CDR1 SGHRS and CDR2 YFSETQ. Unmatched junction bases numbered 6, after V lost 4 bases and J lost 8 bases. CDR3 in DNA: TGCGCCAGCAGCCCTCCGGGACTAGCGGGGTATGAGCAGTTCTTC. Translation: CASSPPGLAGYEQFF.

This chain links TRBV5-5 with TRBJ2-7, with D perhaps TRBD2 (6 bases). The germline V and J ends were trimmed by 0 bases and 0 bases, with 10 bases remaining between them. The CDR3 spans 15 residues. The germline gives CDR1 SGHKS, CDR2 YYEKEE (reference sequence). The CDR3: CASSLGAGSSYEQYF. DNA for the CDR3: TGTGCCAGCAGCTTGGGCGCGGGGAGCTCCTACGAGCAGTACTTC. Filled out from reference TRBV5-5 and TRBJ2-7, the complete variable domain reads DAGVTQSPTHLIKTRGQQVTLRCSPISGHKSVSWYQQVLGQGPQFIFQYYEKEERGRGNFPDRFSARQFPNYSSELNVNALLLGDSALYLCASSLGAGSSYEQYFGPGTRLTVT.